Sequencing of this TCR beta chain was carried out in a study of cytomegalovirus exposure and HLA in healthy donors. Study-level results: Earlier analysis yielded a pattern in which most TCR beta V segments were productive about 90% or about 30% of the time. A later analysis found common viral pathogens apparently linked to several of the most significant clusters. One variant, a missense change in DCLRE1C, was linked in a later analysis to TCR beta V- and J-gene trimming. In a later analysis, the majority of CMV-associated beta chains seemingly showed HLA restriction.

With regard to this clone: The target antigen is unknown.

The PCR ran on 60 Vbeta and 13 Jbeta primers. Sequenced by immunoSEQ multiplex PCR; TCRdb stores in-frame clones only, minus some. This listing includes about 75,000 clones. This CDR3 region has 15 residues. V was cut by 0 bases and J by 1 base, with 9 bases left in between. Germline CDR1 is MGHRA and CDR2 is YSYEKL. The gene calls are TRBV4-1 and TRBJ1-1; D remains ambiguous. The sequence was collected from a middle-aged man in good health and CMV-seronegative. The sample comprised PBMCs. The CDR3 coding sequence is TGCGCCAGCAGCCAAGATAATTCAGGGAACACTGAAGCTTTCTTT. It is translated as CASSQDNSGNTEAFF.